This record covers a single T cell receptor (beta chain). The data were obtained in a study of blood T cell repertoires in COVID-19. Libraries were prepared by immunoSEQ multiplex PCR; TCRdb keeps only in-frame clonotypes and omits some of them. The top ten hold 14% of the sample, which has about 58,000 clones, around 91% seen once. Germline CDR1 is ENHRY and CDR2 is SYGVKD. This CDR3 is built from 15 residues. Germline trimming cut 6 bases from V and 1 base from J; bases unmatched to any gene: 8. Sequenced material: peripheral blood. This chain connects TRBV10-3 to TRBJ2-5; 7 bases are shared with TRBD1. This receptor was obtained from a woman aged 55 to 70 with active COVID-19. The CDR3 DNA reads TGTGCCATCAGCTCTACCGGGACAGCCCAAGAGACCCAGTACTTC. Protein: CAISSTGTAQETQYF.